These T cell receptor beta chains were read from a single sample in a study of shared clonotypes between healthy human individuals. Profiled with immunoSEQ multiplex PCR; TCRdb holds only in-frame clones, not every one. The repertoire holds around 550,000 clones, with approximately 95% as singletons. The specimen sequenced was naive CD8+ T cells sorted from blood. Every receptor here comes from a woman in her thirties in good health. The conserved cysteine and the conserved F or W are not part of the CDR3 here.

j_call v_call cdr3_aa
TRBJ1-5 TRBV13 ASSRQGNQPQH
TRBJ2-6 TRBV27 ASSLTGAGANVLT
NA TRBV4-2 ASSQDSPSGDEQY
TRBJ2-2 TRBV7-7 ASRYSSGGELF
TRBJ2-2 TRBV6-5 ASSSPAGGVTGELF
TRBJ1-1 TRBV9 ASSVVEGLNTEAF
TRBJ2-5 TRBV25-1 ASSEGHGETQY
TRBJ2-7 TRBV27 ASSSGTSGYEQY
TRBJ2-2 TRBV27 ASSSHRTGELF
TRBJ2-5 TRBV25-1 ASSDQGLQETQY
TRBJ1-1 TRBV27 ASSLLVPSRDTEAF
TRBJ2-7 TRBV27 ASSLYGDEQY
TRBJ2-1 TRBV27 ASSLAGGPRNEQF
TRBJ2-2 TRBV4-1 ASSQAGTLLAGELF
TRBJ2-7 TRBV5-1 ASSYGPESSYEQY
TRBJ2-3 TRBV11-2 ASSPRYTQY
TRBJ1-5 TRBV19 ASSLQIYNQPQH
TRBJ2-7 TRBV5-4 ASSDYRAEQY
TRBJ1-1 TRBV29-1 SVELGSTEAF
TRBJ2-7 TRBV4-1 ASSDRLAAYEQY